Listed below are T cell receptor beta chains from one sample, sequenced in a study of cytomegalovirus exposure and HLA in healthy donors. Produced via immunoSEQ multiplex PCR; TCRdb's table is partial and in-frame only. The sample has a few hundred thousand clones, around 77% seen once; the top ten hold nearly 3%. Sequenced material: PBMCs. These receptors were collected from a woman under 40 in good health and CMV-seronegative. Both conserved end residues are part of each CDR3. Fields, in order: J gene, V gene, clone size, D gene, CDR3 protein, CDR3 DNA. The D gene is left open where the match is weak. Clone size is given for some rows only: seen once, a few or many times, or a class if the clone is expanded.

>TRBJ2-3|TRBV7-9|NA|NA
CASSFLYGSGDTQYF
TGTGCCAGCAGCTTCCTCTACGGGAGTGGTGATACGCAGTATTTT
>TRBJ1-6|TRBV5-6|NA|NA
CASSLAGGGDSPLHF
TGTGCCAGCAGCTTGGCCGGTGGAGGGGATTCACCCCTCCACTTT
>TRBJ2-3|TRBV7-8|NA|NA
CASSPIWGLSTDTQYF
TGTGCCAGCAGCCCCATCTGGGGACTTAGCACAGATACGCAGTATTTT
>TRBJ1-2|TRBV4-1|NA|NA
CASSLPDSYGYTF
TGCGCCAGCTCCCTTCCGGACAGCTATGGCTACACCTTC
>TRBJ1-2|TRBV23-1|NA|NA
CASSQSLGAYGYTF
TGCGCCAGCAGTCAATCGTTAGGGGCGTATGGCTACACCTTC
>TRBJ2-5|TRBV7-2|NA|NA
CASSLIPGPQETQYF
TGTGCCAGCAGCCTAATTCCAGGGCCACAAGAGACCCAGTACTTC
>TRBJ2-2|TRBV29-1|NA|NA
CSVDGGAGELFF
TGCAGCGTTGACGGGGGAGCCGGGGAGCTGTTTTTT
>TRBJ1-2|TRBV5-6|once|TRBD1
CASSKVGQGYGYTF
TGTGCCAGCAGCAAGGTGGGACAGGGGTATGGCTACACCTTC
>TRBJ1-5|TRBV30|NA|NA
CAWSVEGHQPQHF
TGTGCCTGGAGTGTGGAGGGCCATCAGCCCCAGCATTTT
>TRBJ2-1|TRBV5-1|NA|NA
CASSNTGFGNEQFF
TGCGCCAGCAGCAACACAGGGTTCGGCAATGAGCAGTTCTTC
>TRBJ2-2|TRBV6-5|few|NA
CASSPSRSPGELFF
TGTGCCAGCAGCCCTAGCCGCAGTCCCGGGGAGCTGTTTTTT
>TRBJ2-1|TRBV4-1|few|TRBD2
CASSQDGTSGLGEQFF
TGCGCCAGCAGCCAAGATGGGACTAGCGGTCTCGGGGAGCAGTTCTTC
>TRBJ2-5|TRBV2|NA|NA
CASGPGSRETQYF
TGTGCCAGCGGCCCAGGGTCCAGGGAGACCCAGTACTTC
>TRBJ2-1|TRBV29-1|NA|TRBD2
CSVGGAGGGYNEQFF
TGCAGCGTTGGCGGAGCGGGAGGTGGCTACAATGAGCAGTTCTTC
>TRBJ1-1|TRBV19|NA|NA
CASAGGTNEAFF
TGTGCCAGCGCGGGGGGGACCAATGAAGCTTTCTTT
>TRBJ2-5|TRBV5-1|NA|TRBD2
CASSLRRTSGGEETQYF
TGCGCCAGCAGCTTGCGCCGGACTAGCGGGGGGGAAGAGACCCAGTACTTC
>TRBJ2-1|TRBV6-4|once|NA
CASSDEGGPYNEQFF
TGTGCCAGCAGTGACGAGGGGGGGCCCTACAATGAGCAGTTCTTC
>TRBJ2-2|TRBV6-1|few|NA
CAASNRELFF
TGTGCAGCAAGTAATAGGGAGCTGTTTTTT
>TRBJ2-7|TRBV7-9|NA|TRBD2
CASSSASGTSGDVIEQYF
TGTGCCAGCAGCTCAGCATCCGGGACTAGCGGGGACGTTATCGAGCAGTACTTC
>TRBJ1-2|TRBV5-6|NA|TRBD1
CASSLQSFGRDRDGYTF
TGTGCCAGCAGCCTGCAAAGCTTTGGTAGGGACAGAGATGGCTACACCTTC
>TRBJ2-1|TRBV28|few|TRBD2
CASSPYSSGSHNEQFF
TGTGCCAGCAGTCCGTATTCTAGCGGGAGTCACAATGAGCAGTTCTTC
>TRBJ1-2|TRBV4-1|NA|TRBD1
CASSLGRGQDYGYTF
TGCGCCAGCAGCCTTGGTCGGGGACAGGACTATGGCTACACCTTC
>TRBJ2-5|TRBV5-1|NA|TRBD2
CASSLGLAGGQETQYF
TGCGCCAGCAGCTTGGGACTAGCGGGGGGGCAGGAGACCCAGTACTTC
>TRBJ2-7|TRBV10-3|NA|NA
CAISVGAAYEQYF
TGTGCCATCAGTGTCGGAGCAGCCTACGAGCAGTACTTC
>TRBJ1-4|TRBV5-1|NA|TRBD1
CASSLEGGGAANEKLFF
TGCGCCAGCAGCTTGGAAGGAGGGGGCGCGGCTAATGAAAAACTGTTTTTT
>TRBJ1-1|TRBV6-1|few|NA
CASSNRVDTEAFF
TGTGCCAGCAGTAACAGGGTGGACACTGAAGCTTTCTTT